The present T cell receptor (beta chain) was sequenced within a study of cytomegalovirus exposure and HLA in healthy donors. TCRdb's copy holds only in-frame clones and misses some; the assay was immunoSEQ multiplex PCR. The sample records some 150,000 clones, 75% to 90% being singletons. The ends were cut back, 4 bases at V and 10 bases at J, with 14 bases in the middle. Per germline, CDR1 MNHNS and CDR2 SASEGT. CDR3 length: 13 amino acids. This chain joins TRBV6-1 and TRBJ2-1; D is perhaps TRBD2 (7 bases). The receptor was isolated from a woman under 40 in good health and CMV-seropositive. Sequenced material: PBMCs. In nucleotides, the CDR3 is TGTGCCAGCAGTGGCTGGGGGGGCGCGGAGCAGTTCTTC. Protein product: CASSGWGGAEQFF.